Following are 28 T cell receptor beta chains from one sample sequenced in a study of T cell clonality in common variable immunodeficiency. General study results and limits: Common variable immunodeficiency TCR beta sequences reportedly had fewer deletions and N-nucleotide insertions.

For these TCRs, the target antigens are not known. Profiling relied on immunoSEQ multiplex PCR, and the TCRdb table lists in-frame clones only, not all of them. The sample holds tens of thousands of clones, and no clone turns up only once. Sequences were obtained from peripheral blood mononuclear cells. The origin of the receptors is a human donor with common variable immunodeficiency.

The table lists this clone with a few counts. The read finishes 3 residues shy of the CDR3 end, and the germline J gene is used to complete it. V usage is TRBV19 and J usage is TRBJ1-3; D unresolved. The CDR3 has 14 amino acids. The V end was cut by 7 bases, the J end by 1 base, with 11 bases between. Germline loops: CDR1 LNHDA, CDR2 SQIVND (reference sequence). The DNA read from the CDR3 is TGTGCCAGTACTCGTCTGGCATCTGGAAACACC. It translates to CASTRLASGNT. The full CDR3 sequence reads CASTRLASGNTIYF.

This clone was seen ten or more times. The sequence runs out 3 residues before the end of the CDR3; the remainder is reconstructed from the germline J gene. This chain links TRBV11-2 with TRBJ1-3; D is undetermined. The CDR3 runs 11 residues. The ends were cut back, 1 base at V and 8 bases at J, with 3 bases in the middle. From germline, CDR1 is SGHAT and CDR2 FQNNGV. CDR3 loop: CASSLAYTIYF. CDR3 DNA (partial): TGTGCCAGCAGCTTAGCATACACC.

The sample holds a few counts of this clone. Sequencing ends 3 residues short of the CDR3 end; the germline J gene provides the rest. The chain uses TRBV5-1 and TRBJ2-1; 7 positions agree with TRBD2. There are 14 residues in the CDR3. Per the germline V gene, CDR1 is SGHRS and CDR2 is YFSETQ. V lost 3 bases to trimming and J lost 8 bases; unmatched junction nucleotides: 8. The CDR3 bases that were read are TGCGCCAGCAGCTCAAGGAGCGGGGTCTATGAG. This encodes CASSSRSGVYE. The whole CDR3 sequence reads CASSSRSGVYEQFF.

This clone was picked up many times. Sequencing ends 3 residues short of the CDR3 end; the germline J gene provides the rest. The V and J genes are TRBV7-3 and TRBJ1-1; TRBD1 is a possible D gene (5 bases). The CDR3 spans 14 residues. V was pared by 0 bases and J by 3 bases, with 8 bases between. Germline V gene sequence: CDR1 SGHTA, CDR2 FQGTGA. CDR3 residues: CASSLTGGDTEAFF. The DNA read from the CDR3 is TGTGCCAGCAGCTTAACGGGGGGGGACACTGAA. The full variable domain, in which reference TRBV7-3 and TRBJ1-1 provide the parts outside the CDR3, is GAGVSQTPSNKVTEKGKYVELRCDPISGHTALYWYRQSLGQGPEFLIYFQGTGAADDSGLPNDRFFAVRPEGSVSTLKIQRTERGDSAVYLCASSLTGGDTEAFFGQGTRLTVV.

This clone turned up a few times. The read finishes 3 residues shy of the CDR3 end, and the germline J gene is used to complete it. This chain links TRBV7-6 with TRBJ1-1; weak D call: TRBD1 (5 bases). The germline V gene encodes CDR1 SGHVS and CDR2 FNYEAQ. The CDR3 extends over 16 amino acids. V was trimmed by 0 bases and J by 5 bases, leaving 16 bases between them. The CDR3 sequence: CASSLALDSFKTEAFF. CDR3 bases read: TGTGCCAGCAGCTTAGCCCTTGACAGTTTCAAGACTGAA.

With regard to this clone: The read ends 3 residues before the CDR3 terminus; that terminus is restored from the germline J gene. V gene TRBV30 combines with J gene TRBJ1-2; 8 bases align to TRBD1. V was clipped by 5 bases and J by 2 bases; unmatched bases: 10. The CDR3 has 15 amino acids. The germline gives CDR1 GTSNPN, CDR2 SVGIG (reference sequence). The sequenced CDR3 bases are TGTGCCTGGCGTCCTCAGGGGGCCATCAACTATGGC. Translating gives CAWRPQGAINYG. The complete CDR3 reads CAWRPQGAINYGYTF.

This clone was found many times. The junction departs from germline at one end; a sequencing error may be responsible. The read terminates 3 residues ahead of where the CDR3 ends, so the germline J gene completes it. This sequence joins TRBV4-2 and TRBJ2-5; D uncertain. The CDR3 totals 15 residues. Germline CDR1 and CDR2: LGHNA and YNFKEQ. CDR3 in amino acids: CASSRWVGLRETQYF. Partial CDR3 DNA: TGCGCCAGCAGTCGATGGGTTGGGCTTCGAGAGACC.

The table lists this clone with many counts. The CDR3 here is CSVEGGEKLFF. The sequenced part of the CDR3 DNA is TGCAGCGTGGAGGGGGGGGAAAAA. The J gene is TRBJ1-4, the V gene TRBV29-1; perhaps TRBD1 as D (6 bases). The sequence runs out 3 residues before the end of the CDR3; the remainder is reconstructed from the germline J gene. The CDR3 is 11 amino acids. CDR1 and CDR2 from the germline V gene are SQVTM and ANQGSEA. Trimming left V 6 bases short and J 8 bases short, with 10 bases between.

This clone was detected only a few times. One end of the junction is discordant with germline, which a read error may explain. The missing CDR3 end, 3 residues past where the read stops, is filled in from the germline J gene. This rearrangement joins TRBV7-3 to TRBJ2-7, with 7 nucleotides matching TRBD1. Germline V gene data show CDR1 as SGHTA and CDR2 as FQGTGA. CDR3 size: 13 residues. CDR3 amino acids: CSSSQGQSLEQYF. Partial CDR3 DNA: TGTTCCAGCAGCCAGGGACAGAGTCTCGAG.

Comments on this clone: The read terminates 3 residues before the CDR3 end, so the remaining end is supplied by the germline J gene. This chain links TRBV2 with TRBJ2-5; D gene unclear. Germline CDR1 is SNHLY and CDR2 is FYNNEI. This CDR3 is 14 amino acids long. The V end was cut by 4 bases, the J end by 2 bases, with 11 bases between. The CDR3 DNA, read in part, is TGTGCCAGCAGTGGAGAACGAGGTCAAGAGACC. This translates into CASSGERGQET. Given in full, the CDR3 is CASSGERGQETQYF.

This clone is deemed medium-sized. The read stops 3 residues short of the end of the CDR3; the missing end is completed from the germline J gene. The chain links TRBV15 to TRBJ1-5; D is perhaps TRBD1 (6 bases). The V end lost 0 bases, the J end lost 7 bases, and 13 bases lay between the germline ends. CDR3 length equals 15 residues. CDR1 is LNHNV, CDR2 YYDKDF, per germline (reference sequence). CDR3 protein: CATSRDQGLGQPQHF. The covered CDR3 bases are TGTGCCACCAGCAGAGATCAGGGGCTCGGCCAGCCC.

The CDR3 protein is CASSYANRYEQYF. CDR3 DNA, as far as it was read: TGTGCCAGCAGCTATGCCAACCGGTACGAG. The V and J genes are TRBV7-8 and TRBJ2-7, with D unresolved. The CDR3 is cut off 3 residues early in the read; its end comes from the germline J gene. CDR3 length: 13 residues. Germline V gives CDR1 SGHVS, CDR2 FQNEAQ. The V gene lost 4 bases and the J gene lost 4 bases, with 11 bases spanning the gap. Variable domain in full (rest from reference TRBV7-8 and TRBJ2-7): GAGVSQSPRYKVAKRGQDVALRCDPISGHVSLFWYQQALGQGPEFLTYFQNEAQLDKSGLPSDRFFAERPEGSVSTLKIQRTQQEDSAVYLCASSYANRYEQYFGPGTRLTVT.

On this clone: With the read ending 3 residues before the CDR3 end, the germline J gene is used to fill in that end. The rearrangement uses TRBV6-2 or TRBV6-3 and TRBJ1-6; D is possibly TRBD1 (6 bases). The CDR3 runs to 17 residues. Germline assignment: CDR1 MNHEY and CDR2 SVGEGT. V was trimmed by 2 bases and J by 5 bases, leaving 16 bases between them. CDR3 loop: CASSYGWGGEDNSPLHF. The DNA read from the CDR3 is TGTGCCAGCAGTTACGGTTGGGGGGGCGAAGATAATTCACCC.

A word on this clone: From the germline J gene comes the end of the CDR3, since the read stops 3 residues before it. The chain couples TRBV7-2 to TRBJ2-5; 8 nucleotides align to TRBD2. Germline CDR1 reads SGHTA; CDR2 reads FQGNSA. This CDR3 spans 13 amino acids. The junction had 3 bases not matched to a gene; V was cut back by 5 bases and J by 4 bases. CDR3 sequence: CASSPGLAETQYF. The sequenced part of the CDR3 DNA is TGTGCCAGCAGCCCAGGACTAGCAGAGACC.

This clone was observed a few times. The observed sequence ends 3 residues before the CDR3 terminus, with the missing tail filled in from the germline J gene. V and J are TRBV6-2 or TRBV6-3 and TRBJ2-5; 7 bases map to TRBD1. The CDR3 has 15 amino acids. From germline, CDR1 is MNHEY and CDR2 SVGEGT. Partial CDR3 DNA: TGTGCCAGCAGTCCCGTGACAGGGCGCCTAAGCACC. Amino acid sequence: CASSPVTGRLST. The entire CDR3 protein is CASSPVTGRLSTQYF.

This clone was found a few times. The read gets to within 3 residues of the CDR3 end, and the germline J gene fills in the rest. This rearrangement joins TRBV19 to TRBJ1-4, with D maybe TRBD1 (6 bases). Germline V gives CDR1 LNHDA, CDR2 SQIVND (reference sequence). Trimming removed 6 bases from V and 7 bases from J, with 9 bases in between. This CDR3 region has 12 residues. CDR3 protein: CASRLQGEKLFF. The covered CDR3 bases are TGTGCCAGTAGGCTACAGGGTGAAAAA.

Ten or more counts support this clone. The observed sequence ends 3 residues before the CDR3 terminus, with the missing tail filled in from the germline J gene. The chain couples TRBV5-6 to TRBJ2-3; D not certain. V lost 2 bases to trimming and J lost 1 base, with 5 bases between them. This CDR3 has 13 residues. The germline CDR1 and CDR2 sequences are SGHDT and YYEEEE. The CDR3 here is CASSFTGTDTQYF. The CDR3 DNA, read in part, is TGTGCCAGCAGCTTTACTGGCACAGATACG.

This clone occurred a few times. The observed sequence ends 3 residues before the CDR3 terminus, with the missing tail filled in from the germline J gene. The chain couples TRBV19 to TRBJ2-3; D is perhaps TRBD1 (5 bases). V was trimmed by 4 bases and J by 5 bases, leaving 16 bases between them. The CDR3 length is 15 residues. The germline gives CDR1 LNHDA, CDR2 SQIVND (reference sequence). CDR3 DNA, as far as it was read: TGTGCCAGTAGTAGTCCGGCGGACAATAAAGATACG. Protein sequence: CASSSPADNKDT. The entire CDR3 protein is CASSSPADNKDTQYF.

This clone was detected ten times or more. Read coverage stops 3 residues before the CDR3 terminus; the germline J gene supplies the remainder. This sequence joins TRBV19 and TRBJ2-2; TRBD2 is a possible D gene (5 bases). Per germline, CDR1 LNHDA and CDR2 SQIVND (reference sequence). V dropped 6 bases and J dropped 0 bases, with 8 bases sitting between them. The CDR3 has 14 amino acids. The CDR3 here is CASRPRANTGELFF. Partial CDR3 DNA: TGTGCCAGTAGACCGCGGGCGAACACCGGGGAG.

This clone has just a few counts. The missing CDR3 end, 3 residues past where the read stops, is filled in from the germline J gene. This chain joins TRBV7-9 and TRBJ1-6, with 8 bases matching TRBD1. V dropped 5 bases and J dropped 11; count of bases not matched to a gene: 11. Germline CDR1 is SEHNR and CDR2 is FQNEAQ (reference sequence). The CDR3 has 15 amino acids. CDR3 amino acids: CASSPPGTGAAPLHF. The CDR3 DNA, read in part, is TGTGCCAGCAGCCCGCCGGGGACAGGTGCGGCACCC.

This clone was observed a few times. The read comes to an end 3 residues before the CDR3 does, leaving the germline J gene to fill in the end. This chain links TRBV29-1 with TRBJ1-2; D remains unclear. V lost 1 base and J lost 2, with 11 bases in between. The CDR3 extends over 14 amino acids. Germline CDR1 is SQVTM and CDR2 is ANQGSEA. Partial CDR3 DNA: TGCAGCGTTGAAGGCGGGGTACGAAACTATGGC. It specifies CSVEGGVRNYG. The entire CDR3 is CSVEGGVRNYGYTF.

On this clone: The read comes to an end 3 residues before the CDR3 does, leaving the germline J gene to fill in the end. The rearrangement uses TRBV6-2 or TRBV6-3 and TRBJ1-4; D might be TRBD1 (5 bases). Germline V gene lookup returns CDR1 MNHEY and CDR2 SVGEGT. Trimming shortened V by 5 bases and J by 8 bases, and 18 bases separated the two germline ends. The CDR3 extends over 15 amino acids. The CDR3 bases that were read are TGTGCCAGCAGTCTACTCCAGGGAGGACGCGAAAAA. The encoded protein is CASSLLQGGREK. The complete CDR3 protein is CASSLLQGGREKLFF.

In its sample, this clone was seen a few times. Coverage ceases 3 residues before the CDR3 finishes, and the germline J gene fills in the end. V is TRBV30 and J is TRBJ2-3, with D possibly TRBD1 on 5 matching bases. V was shortened by 5 bases and J by 2 bases, with 14 bases between the two germline ends. CDR3 length: 14 residues. From germline, CDR1 is GTSNPN and CDR2 SVGIG (reference sequence). This chain's CDR3 is CAWGQGSATDTQYF. The part of the CDR3 DNA that was read is TGTGCCTGGGGGCAGGGATCCGCCACAGATACG.

This clone has a handful of counts. The read halts 3 residues ahead of the CDR3 end, with the missing end drawn from the germline J gene. V usage is TRBV2 and J usage is TRBJ2-7; 9 nucleotides line up with TRBD1. Germline trimming cut 9 bases from V and 0 bases from J; bases unmatched to any gene: 6. The CDR3 consists of 14 residues. Germline V gene sequence: CDR1 SNHLY, CDR2 FYNNEI. This chain's CDR3 is CARGGQGRSYEQYF. CDR3 bases read: TGTGCCAGAGGGGGACAGGGCCGCTCCTACGAG.

This clone was observed a few times. The sequenced fragment ends 3 residues before the CDR3 boundary, so the rest is inferred from the germline J gene. The rearrangement links TRBV7-2 to TRBJ2-5; 10 positions agree with TRBD2. The CDR3 loop spans 14 amino acids. Trimming removed 5 bases from V and 5 bases from J; junction bases left unmatched: 5. CDR1 is SGHTA and CDR2 is FQGNSA in the germline V gene. The part of the CDR3 DNA that was read is TGTGCCAGCAGCAGCGGGGGGGCCGGGGAGACC. Its protein is CASSSGGAGET. The entire CDR3 protein is CASSSGGAGETQYF.

This clone showed up just a few times. Read sequence stops 3 residues before the CDR3 end, and the germline J gene provides the missing end. This sequence joins TRBV18 and TRBJ1-1; D gene uncertain. Germline values: CDR1 KGHSH, CDR2 LQKENI. The CDR3 loop spans 14 amino acids. Trimming cost V 6 bases and J 0 bases, with 11 bases left between them. The CDR3 reads CASSRGRMNTEAFF. CDR3 DNA, as far as it was read: TGTGCCAGCTCTCGGGGTAGAATGAACACTGAA.

This clone was observed a handful of times. Sequencing ends 3 residues short of the CDR3 end; the germline J gene provides the rest. V usage is TRBV7-6 and J usage is TRBJ2-1, with D uncertain. The germline V and J ends were trimmed by 1 base and 6 bases, with 19 bases remaining between them. The CDR3 is made up of 17 amino acids. The germline V gene has CDR1 SGHVS and CDR2 FNYEAQ. CDR3 DNA (partial): TGTGCCAGCAGCTTAGGAGGTGGGCGCTTCGGATCCAATGAG. Its translation is CASSLGGGRFGSNE. The full CDR3 protein reads CASSLGGGRFGSNEQFF. Full variable domain (rest looked up from reference TRBV7-6 and TRBJ2-1): GAGVSQSPRYKVTKRGQDVALRCDPISGHVSLYWYRQALGQGPEFLTYFNYEAQQDKSGLPNDRFSAERPEGSISTLTIQRTEQRDSAMYRCASSLGGGRFGSNEQFFGPGTRLTVL.

This clone appeared many times. Read data end 3 residues before the CDR3 end; the end is taken from the germline J gene. The chain is built from TRBV24-1 and TRBJ2-2; a possible D gene is TRBD1 (6 bases). The CDR3 runs 14 residues. Trimming stripped 4 bases from V and 7 bases from J, with 12 bases between. Germline V lookup: CDR1 KGHDR, CDR2 SFDVKD. The CDR3 loop reads CATSETGSDGELFF. The covered CDR3 bases are TGTGCCACCAGTGAAACAGGGTCGGACGGGGAG.